This TCR beta chain was found in a study of blood T cells in healthy people across ages. A second PCR, run for about 7 to 11 cycles, used a sample-barcoded 5' primer plus a J-beta primer mix. MiXCR was run by TCRdb on the 5' RACE reads, yielding one entry per CDR3 protein. The sample yields approximately 1,100,000 distinct CDR3 sequences, 45% seen once. Sequences were obtained from blood. The sequence came from a woman between 55 and 75 years old in good health.

CDR3 sequence reads: CASSHEAGVHEQYF. The CDR3 DNA follows: TGTGCCAGCAGCCACGAGGCAGGGGTCCACGAGCAGTACTTC. The chain joins TRBV11-2 to TRBJ2-7; D may be TRBD1 (6 bases). CDR3 size: 14 residues. Looked up from germline, CDR1 is SGHAT and CDR2 is FQNNGV. With 5 bases removed from V and 5 bases from J, the gap between germline ends came to 16 bases.